These 8 T cell receptor beta chains were all obtained from the same sample, sequenced in a study of sequential checkpoint blockade in melanoma. The treatment was: randomized to nivolumab then ipilimumab (arm A) or the reverse (arm B). Clones were sequenced by immunoSEQ multiplex PCR, and TCRdb holds only the in-frame ones, with some missing. The sample carries approximately 13,000 clones, 25% to 30% recorded once. The sequences come from tumor tissue (inferred from file names), collected from a patient given nivolumab and ipilimumab in sequence. The source of these receptors is a human donor with melanoma.

This clone was seen just once. The chain is built from TRBV5-1 and TRBJ2-7; TRBD1 aligns across 11 bases. Germline trimming cut 5 bases from V and 7 bases from J; bases unmatched to any gene: 8. CDR3 size: 14 residues. Germline V gene sequence: CDR1 SGHRS, CDR2 YFSETQ. The CDR3 here is CASRPGQGAREQYF. Here the CDR3 DNA reads TGCGCCAGCAGGCCAGGACAGGGGGCTAGGGAGCAGTACTTC.

The chain carries TRBV28 and TRBJ1-3, with 9 bases that match TRBD1. CDR1 is MDHEN, CDR2 SYDVKM, per germline. This CDR3 comprises 15 residues. V shed 1 base, J shed 4 bases, and the junction held 2 bases outside the gene matches. The CDR3 spells CASSLSGQGGNTIYF. CDR3 in DNA: TGTGCCAGCAGTTTATCCGGACAGGGGGGAAACACCATATATTTT. The whole variable domain, remainder taken from reference TRBV28 and TRBJ1-3, is DVKVTQSSRYLVKRTGEKVFLECVQDMDHENMFWYRQDPGLGLRLIYFSYDVKMKEKGDIPEGYSVSREKKERFSLILESASTNQTSMYLCASSLSGQGGNTIYFGEGSWLTVV.

The chain joins TRBV25-1 to TRBJ1-1, with a possible D match to TRBD1 (5 bases). Trimming cost V 3 bases and J 4 bases, with 12 bases left between them. From germline, CDR1 is MGHDK and CDR2 SYGVNS. This CDR3 spans 14 amino acids. For the CDR3, the DNA is TGTGCCAGCAGTGAGGCAGGGTTGGGCACTGAAGCTTTCTTT. This codes for CASSEAGLGTEAFF.

This rearrangement joins TRBV28 to TRBJ2-3; no definite D call. This CDR3 has 12 amino acids. CDR1 and CDR2 (germline): MDHEN, SYDVKM. V lost 6 bases to trimming and J lost 6 bases, with 10 bases between them. CDR3 bases: TGTGCCAGCAGCCTTGAACCCGATACGCAGTATTTT. It encodes CASSLEPDTQYF.

The rearrangement joins TRBV23-1 to TRBJ2-1; 7 bases align to TRBD2. TRBV23-1 is treated as an ORF (open reading frame) with a function not yet certain. The CDR3 extends over 16 amino acids. V dropped 2 bases and J dropped 9; count of bases not matched to a gene: 13. The CDR3 DNA sequence: TGCGCCAGCAGTCAACACGTCTCCCCCGGGGGGATTGAGCAGTTCTTC. As protein: CASSQHVSPGGIEQFF.

This clone was counted a few times. The chain has TRBV25-1 and TRBJ2-3, with D hard to call. Trimming pared 4 bases from V and 7 bases from J, leaving 21 bases between. Germline assignment: CDR1 MGHDK and CDR2 SYGVNS. This CDR3 comprises 16 residues. The CDR3, as DNA: TGTGCCAGCAGTGGCGGTGGCGGTCCCGCATTATATACGCAGTATTTT. Its protein is CASSGGGGPALYTQYF.

Sample share makes this clone medium-sized (0.01 to 0.1%). CDR3 in amino acids: CASSPRRAGGYNEQYF. The DNA of the CDR3 is TGCGCCAGCAGCCCCAGGCGGGCGGGAGGTTATAACGAGCAGTACTTC. The V gene is TRBV23-1, the J gene TRBJ2-7; 8 bases fit TRBD2. TRBV23-1 is noted as an ORF with a role that remains uncertain. V was clipped by 6 bases and J by 5 bases; unmatched bases: 15. This CDR3 spans 16 amino acids.

The chain uses TRBV23-1 and TRBJ1-1; D ambiguous. Being an ORF, TRBV23-1 has a function that is uncertain. This CDR3 has 13 residues. With 5 bases removed from V and 1 base from J, the gap between germline ends came to 8 bases. CDR3 nucleotides: TGCGCCAGCAGTTATACCCCGAACACTGAAGCTTTCTTT. It yields the protein CASSYTPNTEAFF.